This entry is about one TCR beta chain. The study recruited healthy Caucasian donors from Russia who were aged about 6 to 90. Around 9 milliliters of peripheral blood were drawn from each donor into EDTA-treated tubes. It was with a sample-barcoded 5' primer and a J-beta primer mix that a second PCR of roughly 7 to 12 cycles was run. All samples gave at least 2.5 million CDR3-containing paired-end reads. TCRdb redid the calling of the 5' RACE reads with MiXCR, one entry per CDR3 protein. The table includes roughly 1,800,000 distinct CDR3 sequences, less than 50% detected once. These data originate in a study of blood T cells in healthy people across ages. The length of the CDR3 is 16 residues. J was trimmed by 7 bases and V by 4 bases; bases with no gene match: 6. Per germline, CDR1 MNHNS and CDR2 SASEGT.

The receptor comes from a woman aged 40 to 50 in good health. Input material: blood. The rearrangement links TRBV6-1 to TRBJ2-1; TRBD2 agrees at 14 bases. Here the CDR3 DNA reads TGTGCCAGCAGTGGACTAGCGGGGGGGCCGAGGAATGAGCAGTTCTTC. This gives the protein CASSGLAGGPRNEQFF.